This TCR beta chain appears in the sequencing data of a study of spatial heterogeneity in lung cancer (dated by TCRdb to between 2018 and 2021). About the full investigation: Beta-chain transcripts were consistently detected in greater numbers than alpha-chain transcripts, which likely reflects a higher abundance of beta-chain transcripts. Both alpha and beta chains were TCR-sequenced in 200 to 250 tumor regions, fewer than 80 matched nontumor lung samples and around 54 PBMC samples obtained at surgery. In the raw uncorrected reads, each unique combination of TCR and UMI appeared more than ten times on average. The study quantitatively compared TCR alpha and beta repertoires across multiple tumor regions, matched nontumor lung and blood in non-small cell lung cancer. The study linked features of the TCR repertoire to counts of nonsynonymous mutations, which were determined by whole-exome sequencing of tumor tissue.

Library preparation employed 5' RACE. Sequencing was carried out with a NextSeq 500. The TCR library protocol attached a unique molecular identifier to each TCR cDNA molecule to allow correction of PCR and sequencing errors. From the authors' description of their analysis: TCR identification, UMI-based error correction and CDR3 extraction were all carried out with Decombinator tools. TCRs above a frequency of 2 per 1,000, corresponding to the top 1% of the tumor frequency distribution, were defined as expanded. Renyi diversity was calculated using the R vegan package after each repertoire was subsampled 100 times to 5,000 TCRs. CDR3 similarity networks were built from amino acid triplet string-kernel similarity, connecting CDR3s with pairwise similarity above 0.82. In-frame beta chains were kept once TCRdb had trimmed the public reads at Q25 with fastp and called clones with MiXCR. Every entry covers one CDR3 protein and lists the most common genes and DNA from its rows. TCRdb, rather than the study authors, made the V and J calls. For this sample there are thousands of distinct CDR3 sequences; around 4.6% appear just once. The top ten clones comprise approximately 31% of the sample.

The time point label, read with the paper, signifies: sample taken at primary tumor resection. For TCR sequencing, whole RNA was extracted from tumor and nontumor lung tissue, or from cryopreserved PBMC samples, and no cell sorting was done. The donors were 65 to 85 patients from the lung TRACERx cohort who had early-stage, untreated non-small cell lung cancer. Only patients for whom sufficient RNA was available from at least two tumor regions were selected for TCR sequencing. Based on the germline V gene, the CDR1 and CDR2 sequences are SGHAT and FQNNGV. From the cysteine up to the phenylalanine, the CDR3 has a length of 16 residues. The sequence is cut down to CDR3 DNA, 48 bases in frame from base 1. The V end gives up 1 base and the J end 2 bases, leaving 4 bases in the junction not matched to a gene. General study outcomes and caveats: Ubiquitous expanded tumor TCRs were detected in blood more often at tumor resection than at routine follow-up. Confirming at a functional level the hypothesis that regional TCRs recognize regional mutations was considered to require additional single-cell paired TCR alpha and beta sequencing.

By share, this clonotype ranks as medium-sized (0.01 to 0.1%). Its antigen target is currently unknown. Base qualities are not provided; no much larger clone lies one nucleotide away. This beta chain appears as a stray read in a library generated for alpha chains; its size is not informative. The V gene is TRBV11-2 and the J gene is TRBJ2-5, with 10 bases aligning to TRBD2. This specimen consisted of PBMCs, obtained at surgery. The sequence was collected from a male donor with early-stage non-small cell lung cancer. The CDR3 sequence is CASSLGSGGEQETQYF. In nucleotides, the sequence is TGTGCCAGCAGCTTAGGAAGCGGGGGGGAGCAAGAGACCCAGTACTTC.